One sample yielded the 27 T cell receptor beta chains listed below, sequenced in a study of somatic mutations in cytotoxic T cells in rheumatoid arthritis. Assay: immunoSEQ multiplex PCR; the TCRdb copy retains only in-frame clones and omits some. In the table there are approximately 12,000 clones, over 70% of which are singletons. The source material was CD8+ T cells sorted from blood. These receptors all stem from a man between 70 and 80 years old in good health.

CDR3 bases: TGCGCCAGCAGCCAAGGCCGGGGAGGCTACTACGAGCAGTACTTC. Amino acid sequence: CASSQGRGGYYEQYF. This chain links TRBV4-3 with TRBJ2-7, with a possible D match to TRBD2 (6 bases). In germline, CDR1 is LGHNA, CDR2 YSLEER. Between the trimmed V and J ends, which lost 1 base and 3 bases, there was a span of 13 bases. The CDR3 spans 15 residues.

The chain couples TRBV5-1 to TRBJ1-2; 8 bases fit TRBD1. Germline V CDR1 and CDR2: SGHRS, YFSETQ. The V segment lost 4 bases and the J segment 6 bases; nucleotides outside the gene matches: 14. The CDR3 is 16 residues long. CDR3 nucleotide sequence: TGCGCCAGCAGCCCTTGGACAGGGATTCCTATCGATGGCTACACCTTC. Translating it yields CASSPWTGIPIDGYTF.

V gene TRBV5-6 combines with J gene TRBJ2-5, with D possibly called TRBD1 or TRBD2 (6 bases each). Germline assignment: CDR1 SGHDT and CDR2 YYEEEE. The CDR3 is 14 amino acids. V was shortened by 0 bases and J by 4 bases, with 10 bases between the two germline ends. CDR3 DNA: TGTGCCAGCAGCTTGGAACAGGGAGGAGAGACCCAGTACTTC. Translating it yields CASSLEQGGETQYF.

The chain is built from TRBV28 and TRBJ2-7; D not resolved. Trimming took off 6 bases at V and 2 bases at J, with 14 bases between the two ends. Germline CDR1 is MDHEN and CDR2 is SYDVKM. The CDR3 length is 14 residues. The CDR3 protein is CASSLPWGTYEQYF. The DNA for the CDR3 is TGTGCCAGCAGCCTCCCCTGGGGAACCTACGAGCAGTACTTC.

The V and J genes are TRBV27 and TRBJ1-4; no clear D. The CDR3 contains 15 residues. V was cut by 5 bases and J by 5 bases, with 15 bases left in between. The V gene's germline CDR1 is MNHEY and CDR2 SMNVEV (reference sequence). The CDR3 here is CASSPVEARNEKLFF. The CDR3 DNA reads TGTGCCAGCAGTCCCGTCGAAGCCCGAAATGAAAAACTGTTTTTT.

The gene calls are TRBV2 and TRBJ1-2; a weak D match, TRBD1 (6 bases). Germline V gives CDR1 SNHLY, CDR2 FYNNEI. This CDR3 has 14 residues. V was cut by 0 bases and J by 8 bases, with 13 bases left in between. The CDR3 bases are TGTGCCAGCAGTGAAGCGGGGGCGGGGCGAGGCTACACCTTC. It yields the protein CASSEAGAGRGYTF.

CDR3 DNA: TGTGCCAGTAGTACAACGGGACTGACGAACACTGAAGCTTTCTTT. It yields the protein CASSTTGLTNTEAFF. This sequence joins TRBV19 and TRBJ1-1, with D possibly TRBD1 on 5 matching bases. From germline, CDR1 is LNHDA and CDR2 SQIVND (reference sequence). The CDR3 length is 15 residues. Trimming removed 4 bases at V and 1 base at J, with 13 bases between.

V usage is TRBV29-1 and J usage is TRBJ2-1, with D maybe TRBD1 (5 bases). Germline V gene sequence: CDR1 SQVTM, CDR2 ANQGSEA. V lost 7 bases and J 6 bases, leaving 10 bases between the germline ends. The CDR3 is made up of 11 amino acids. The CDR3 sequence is CSAIGANEQFF. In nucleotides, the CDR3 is TGCAGCGCCATAGGGGCCAATGAGCAGTTCTTC.

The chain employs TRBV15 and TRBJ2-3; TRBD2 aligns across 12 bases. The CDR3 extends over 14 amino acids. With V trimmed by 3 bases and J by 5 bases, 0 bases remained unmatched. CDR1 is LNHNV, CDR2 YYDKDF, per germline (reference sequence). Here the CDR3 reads CATSRGLAGDTQYF. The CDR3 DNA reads TGTGCCACCAGCAGGGGACTAGCGGGAGATACGCAGTATTTT. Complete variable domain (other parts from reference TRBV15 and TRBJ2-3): DAMVIQNPRYQVTQFGKPVTLSCSQTLNHNVMYWYQQKSSQAPKLLFHYYDKDFNNEADTPDNFQSRRPNTSFCFLDIRSPGLGDTAMYLCATSRGLAGDTQYFGPGTRLTVL.

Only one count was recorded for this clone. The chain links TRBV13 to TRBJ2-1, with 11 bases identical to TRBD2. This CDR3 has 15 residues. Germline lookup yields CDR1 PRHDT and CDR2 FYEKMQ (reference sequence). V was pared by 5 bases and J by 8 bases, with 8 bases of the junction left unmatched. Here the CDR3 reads CASSPTSGSTDEQFF. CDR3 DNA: TGTGCCAGCAGCCCAACTAGCGGGAGTACAGATGAGCAGTTCTTC.

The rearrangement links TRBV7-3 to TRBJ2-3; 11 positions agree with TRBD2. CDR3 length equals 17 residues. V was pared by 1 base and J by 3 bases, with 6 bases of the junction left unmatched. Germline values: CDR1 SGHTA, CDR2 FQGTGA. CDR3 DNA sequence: TGTGCCAGCAGCTTAAGGATAGCGGGGGGGCCAACAGATACGCAGTATTTT. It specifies CASSLRIAGGPTDTQYF. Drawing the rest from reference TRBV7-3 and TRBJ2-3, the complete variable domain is GAGVSQTPSNKVTEKGKYVELRCDPISGHTALYWYRQSLGQGPEFLIYFQGTGAADDSGLPNDRFFAVRPEGSVSTLKIQRTERGDSAVYLCASSLRIAGGPTDTQYFGPGTRLTVL.

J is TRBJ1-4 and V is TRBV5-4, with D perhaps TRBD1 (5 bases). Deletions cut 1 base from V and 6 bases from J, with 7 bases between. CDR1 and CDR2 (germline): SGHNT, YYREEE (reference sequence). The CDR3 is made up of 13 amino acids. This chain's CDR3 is CASSLSGDEKLFF. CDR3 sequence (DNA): TGTGCCAGCAGCTTGTCGGGGGATGAAAAACTGTTTTTT.

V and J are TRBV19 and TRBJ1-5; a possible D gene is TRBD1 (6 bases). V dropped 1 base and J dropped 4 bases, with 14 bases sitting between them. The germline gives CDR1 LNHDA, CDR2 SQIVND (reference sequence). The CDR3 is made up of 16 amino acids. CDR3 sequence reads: CASSIVVGGRNQPQHF. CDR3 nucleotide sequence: TGTGCCAGTAGTATAGTAGTGGGGGGCAGGAATCAGCCCCAGCATTTT.

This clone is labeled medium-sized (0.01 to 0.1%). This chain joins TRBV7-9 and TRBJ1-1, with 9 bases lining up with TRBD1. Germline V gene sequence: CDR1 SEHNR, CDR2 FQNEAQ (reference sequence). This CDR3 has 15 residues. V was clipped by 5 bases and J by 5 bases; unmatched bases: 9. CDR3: CASSPGQGSRTEAFF. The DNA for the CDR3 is TGTGCCAGCAGCCCCGGACAGGGGAGTAGGACTGAAGCTTTCTTT. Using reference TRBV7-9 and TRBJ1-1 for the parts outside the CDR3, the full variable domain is DTGVSQNPRHKITKRGQNVTFRCDPISEHNRLYWYRQTLGQGPEFLTYFQNEAQLEKSRLLSDRFSAERPKGSFSTLEIQRTEQGDSAMYLCASSPGQGSRTEAFFGQGTRLTVV.

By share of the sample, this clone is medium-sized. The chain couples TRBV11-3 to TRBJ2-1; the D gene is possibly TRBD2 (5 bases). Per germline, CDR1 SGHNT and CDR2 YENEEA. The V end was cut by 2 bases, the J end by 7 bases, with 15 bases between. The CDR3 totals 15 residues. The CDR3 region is CASSLTPTPGNEQFF. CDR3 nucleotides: TGTGCCAGCAGCTTAACGCCAACTCCGGGGAATGAGCAGTTCTTC.

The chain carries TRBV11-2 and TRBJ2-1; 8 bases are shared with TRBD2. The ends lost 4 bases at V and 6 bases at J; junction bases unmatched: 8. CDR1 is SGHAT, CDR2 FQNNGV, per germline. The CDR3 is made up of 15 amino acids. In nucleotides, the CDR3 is TGTGCCAGCAGCTGGGGGACTAGTAGGGGCAATGAGCAGTTCTTC. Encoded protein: CASSWGTSRGNEQFF. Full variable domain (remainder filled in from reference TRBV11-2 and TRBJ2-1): EAGVAQSPRYKIIEKRQSVAFWCNPISGHATLYWYQQILGQGPKLLIQFQNNGVVDDSQLPKDRFSAERLKGVDSTLKIQPAKLEDSAVYLCASSWGTSRGNEQFFGPGTRLTVL.

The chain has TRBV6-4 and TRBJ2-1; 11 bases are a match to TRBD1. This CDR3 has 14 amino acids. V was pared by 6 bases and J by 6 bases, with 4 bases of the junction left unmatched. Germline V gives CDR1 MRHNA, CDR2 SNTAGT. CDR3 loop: CASSSGQGGNEQFF. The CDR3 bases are TGTGCCAGCAGCTCGGGACAGGGGGGCAATGAGCAGTTCTTC.

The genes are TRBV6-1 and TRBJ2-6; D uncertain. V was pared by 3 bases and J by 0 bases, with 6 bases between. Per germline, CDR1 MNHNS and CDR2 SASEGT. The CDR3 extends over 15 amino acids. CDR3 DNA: TGTGCCAGCAGTGAGTTCGACTCTGGGGCCAACGTCCTGACTTTC. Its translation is CASSEFDSGANVLTF.

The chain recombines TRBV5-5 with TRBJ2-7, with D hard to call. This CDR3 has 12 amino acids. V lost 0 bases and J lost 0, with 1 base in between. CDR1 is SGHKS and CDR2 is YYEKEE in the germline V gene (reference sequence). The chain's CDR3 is CASSLVSYEQYF. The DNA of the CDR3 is TGTGCCAGCAGCTTGGTCTCCTACGAGCAGTACTTC.

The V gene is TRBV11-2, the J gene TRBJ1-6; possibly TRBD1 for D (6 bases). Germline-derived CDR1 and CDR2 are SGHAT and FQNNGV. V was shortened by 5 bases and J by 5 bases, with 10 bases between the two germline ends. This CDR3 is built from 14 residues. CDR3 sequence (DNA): TGTGCCAGCAGCGACGGACAGCATAATTCACCCCTCCACTTT. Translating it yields CASSDGQHNSPLHF.

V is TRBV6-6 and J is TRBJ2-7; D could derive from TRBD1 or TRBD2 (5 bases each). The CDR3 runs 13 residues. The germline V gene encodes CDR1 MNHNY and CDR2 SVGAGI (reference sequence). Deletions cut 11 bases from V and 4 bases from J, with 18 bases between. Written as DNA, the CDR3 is TGTGCCCACGGGCAGGGTTGGGGGTACGAGCAGTACTTC. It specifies CAHGQGWGYEQYF.

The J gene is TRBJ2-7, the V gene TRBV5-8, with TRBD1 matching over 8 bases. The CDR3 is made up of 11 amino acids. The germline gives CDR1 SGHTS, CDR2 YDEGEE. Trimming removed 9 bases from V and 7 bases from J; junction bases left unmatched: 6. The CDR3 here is CATGGAGEQYF. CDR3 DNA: TGTGCCACAGGGGGCGCGGGGGAGCAGTACTTC.

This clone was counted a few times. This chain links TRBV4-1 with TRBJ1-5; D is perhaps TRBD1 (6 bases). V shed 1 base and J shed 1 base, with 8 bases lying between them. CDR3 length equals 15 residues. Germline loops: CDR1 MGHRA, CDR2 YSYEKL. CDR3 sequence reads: CASSQAGASNQPQHF. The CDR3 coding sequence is TGCGCCAGCAGCCAAGCAGGGGCCAGCAATCAGCCCCAGCATTTT.

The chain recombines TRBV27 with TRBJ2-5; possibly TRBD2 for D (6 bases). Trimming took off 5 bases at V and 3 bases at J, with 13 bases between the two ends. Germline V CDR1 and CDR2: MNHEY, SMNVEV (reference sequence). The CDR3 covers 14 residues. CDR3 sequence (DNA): TGTGCCAGCAGTCAGACTAGAGGGGAAGAGACCCAGTACTTC. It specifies CASSQTRGEETQYF.

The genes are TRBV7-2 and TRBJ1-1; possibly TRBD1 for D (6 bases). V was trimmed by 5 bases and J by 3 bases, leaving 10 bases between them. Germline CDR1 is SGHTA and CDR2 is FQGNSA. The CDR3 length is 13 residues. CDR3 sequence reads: CASSQGFYTEAFF. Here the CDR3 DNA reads TGTGCCAGCAGCCAGGGGTTTTACACTGAAGCTTTCTTT.

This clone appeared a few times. The CDR3 nucleotides are TGCGCCAGCAGCTTGGGTGACACTGAAGCTTTCTTT. Encoded protein: CASSLGDTEAFF. The chain has TRBV5-1 and TRBJ1-1; D is unclear. Germline V gives CDR1 SGHRS, CDR2 YFSETQ. This CDR3 has 12 residues. V lost 0 bases, J lost 3 bases, and 3 bases lay in between.

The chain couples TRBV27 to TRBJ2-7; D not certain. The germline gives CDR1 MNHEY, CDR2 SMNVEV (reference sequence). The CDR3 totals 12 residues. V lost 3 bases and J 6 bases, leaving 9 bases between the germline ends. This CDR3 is CASSFNGVEQYF. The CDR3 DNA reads TGTGCCAGCAGTTTCAACGGTGTCGAGCAGTACTTC.